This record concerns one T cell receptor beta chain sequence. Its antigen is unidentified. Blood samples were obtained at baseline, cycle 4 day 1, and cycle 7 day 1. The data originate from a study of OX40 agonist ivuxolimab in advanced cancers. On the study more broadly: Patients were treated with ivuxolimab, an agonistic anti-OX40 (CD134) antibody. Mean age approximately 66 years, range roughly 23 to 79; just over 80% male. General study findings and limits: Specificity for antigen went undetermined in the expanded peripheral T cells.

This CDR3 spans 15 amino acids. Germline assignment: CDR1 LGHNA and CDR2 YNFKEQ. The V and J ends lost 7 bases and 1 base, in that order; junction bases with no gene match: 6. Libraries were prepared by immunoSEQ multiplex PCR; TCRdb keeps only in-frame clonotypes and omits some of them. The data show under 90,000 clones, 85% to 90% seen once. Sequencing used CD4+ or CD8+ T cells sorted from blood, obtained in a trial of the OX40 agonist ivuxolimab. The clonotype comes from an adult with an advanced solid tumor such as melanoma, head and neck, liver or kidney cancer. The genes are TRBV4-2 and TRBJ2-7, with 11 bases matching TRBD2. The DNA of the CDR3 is TGTGCCAGCACGAGCTCTAGCGGGGGGTCCTACGAGCAGTACTTC. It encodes CASTSSSGGSYEQYF.